This entry lists 20 T cell receptor beta chains sequenced from one sample in a study of blood T cells in healthy people across ages. A second PCR, run for roughly 7 to 12 cycles, used a sample-barcoded 5' primer plus a J-beta primer mix. TCRdb fed the 5' RACE reads into MiXCR, producing one record per CDR3 protein. The sample includes about 670,000 distinct CDR3 sequences, around two fifths of them seen just once. Material: blood. Receptor source: an elderly man in good health.

The J gene is TRBJ2-1, the V gene TRBV28, with 12 nucleotides matching TRBD2. With 2 bases clipped from V and 8 bases from J, the junction kept 4 bases outside the gene matches. CDR3 length: 15 residues. Per germline, CDR1 MDHEN and CDR2 SYDVKM. CDR3 DNA: TGTGCCAGCAGTTTACGGACTAGCGGGATTGATGAGCAGTTCTTC. It yields the protein CASSLRTSGIDEQFF.

This clonotype has more than one count but fewer than ten. This chain joins TRBV11-2 and TRBJ2-7, with D maybe TRBD1 (6 bases). The CDR3 is 15 amino acids. Trimming removed 5 bases from V and 7 bases from J, with 21 bases in between. Germline V gene lookup returns CDR1 SGHAT and CDR2 FQNNGV. The CDR3, as DNA: TGTGCCAGCAGCCCCAACAGGGTCCGACTGGGGGAGCAGTACTTC. Residues: CASSPNRVRLGEQYF.

The chain couples TRBV12-3 or TRBV12-4 to TRBJ1-5; TRBD1 matches 8 bases. The CDR3 spans 16 residues. V was clipped by 6 bases and J by 0 bases; unmatched bases: 7. The CDR3 is CASSPETGVSNQPQHF. As DNA, the CDR3 is TGTGCCAGCAGCCCAGAGACAGGGGTTAGCAATCAGCCCCAGCATTTT.

The chain carries TRBV25-1 and TRBJ2-4; D uncertain. Germline V CDR1 and CDR2: MGHDK, SYGVNS. V was trimmed by 7 bases and J by 0 bases, leaving 13 bases between them. The CDR3 consists of 15 residues. The DNA for the CDR3 is TGTGCCAGCACCTACAAACAAGCAGCCAAAAACATTCAGTACTTC. It translates to CASTYKQAAKNIQYF.

The rearrangement links TRBV18 to TRBJ1-1; D is perhaps TRBD1 (6 bases). Trimming stripped 3 bases from V and 4 bases from J, with 12 bases between. Germline CDR1 is KGHSH and CDR2 is LQKENI. The CDR3 covers 14 residues. CDR3 residues: CASSPSGAFTEAFF. As DNA, the CDR3 is TGTGCCAGCTCACCCTCGGGGGCTTTCACTGAAGCTTTCTTT. The full variable domain, completed using reference TRBV18 and TRBJ1-1, is NAGVMQNPRHLVRRRGQEARLRCSPMKGHSHVYWYRQLPEEGLKFMVYLQKENIIDESGMPKERFSAEFPKEGPSILRIQQVVRGDSAAYFCASSPSGAFTEAFFGQGTRLTVV.

The genes are TRBV5-6 and TRBJ2-5; no firm D call. This CDR3 is 14 amino acids long. Per the germline V gene, CDR1 is SGHDT and CDR2 is YYEEEE. The V and J ends lost 4 bases and 0 bases respectively, with 10 bases between them. The CDR3 spells CASSDTENQETQYF. CDR3 sequence (DNA): TGTGCCAGCAGCGATACAGAGAACCAAGAGACCCAGTACTTC.

This clonotype has ten or more counts. This chain uses TRBV7-2 with TRBJ1-2; weak D call: TRBD1 (5 bases). The germline V gene has CDR1 SGHTA and CDR2 FQGNSA. There are 14 residues in the CDR3. V dropped 2 bases and J dropped 7 bases, with 14 bases sitting between them. CDR3 sequence reads: CASSLSQGRAGYTF. Written as DNA, the CDR3 is TGTGCCAGCAGCTTAAGTCAGGGCCGGGCTGGCTACACCTTC.

CDR3 in DNA: TGCGCCAGCAGCCGGGGACAACAGGGGAACACCGGGGAGCTGTTTTTT. Its protein is CASSRGQQGNTGELFF. The gene calls are TRBV5-1 and TRBJ2-2, with D perhaps matching TRBD1 (6 bases). CDR3 size: 16 residues. Between the trimmed V and J ends, which lost 4 bases and 1 base, there was a span of 14 bases. From germline, CDR1 is SGHRS and CDR2 YFSETQ.

This chain uses TRBV20-1 with TRBJ2-7, with D unclear. This CDR3 has 11 amino acids. Trimming shortened V by 6 bases and J by 2 bases, and 8 bases separated the two germline ends. The germline gives CDR1 DFQATT, CDR2 SNEGSKA (reference sequence). CDR3 residues: CSATDAYEQYF. CDR3 bases: TGCAGTGCAACGGACGCCTACGAGCAGTACTTC.

For the CDR3, the DNA is TGCGCCAGCACCCTAGACAGGGGGAACACTGAAGCTTTCTTT. Translating it yields CASTLDRGNTEAFF. This sequence joins TRBV5-1 and TRBJ1-1; TRBD1 aligns across 8 bases. Germline lookup yields CDR1 SGHRS and CDR2 YFSETQ. V gave up 6 bases and J gave up 1 base; unmatched junction bases: 5. The CDR3 has 14 amino acids.

This clonotype was seen only a few times. This chain connects TRBV20-1 to TRBJ2-1; 11 positions agree with TRBD2. This CDR3 is built from 19 residues. Looked up from germline, CDR1 is DFQATT and CDR2 is SNEGSKA (reference sequence). V lost 6 bases, J lost 0 bases, and 16 bases stayed unmatched. The CDR3 DNA reads TGCAGTGCAAGGGATATTTTGGGACTAGCGGAGACCTCCTACAATGAGCAGTTCTTC. Its protein is CSARDILGLAETSYNEQFF.

This clonotype came up once. The chain joins TRBV4-1 to TRBJ2-1; 8 positions match TRBD2. CDR3 size: 18 residues. With V trimmed by 1 base and J by 2 bases, 10 bases remained unmatched. Germline-derived CDR1 and CDR2 are MGHRA and YSYEKL. The CDR3 sequence: CASSQGVSGSQAYNEQFF. The CDR3 DNA follows: TGCGCCAGCAGCCAAGGGGTAAGCGGGAGCCAAGCCTACAATGAGCAGTTCTTC.

In this sample, this clonotype turned up a few times. The rearrangement links TRBV6-2 or TRBV6-3 to TRBJ1-1; unclear D gene. Trimming took off 0 bases at V and 6 bases at J, with 11 bases between the two ends. Germline CDR1 reads MNHEY; CDR2 reads SVGEGT. The CDR3 extends over 14 amino acids. CDR3 nucleotides: TGTGCCAGCAGTTACTCGACCCGGACGGCTGAAGCTTTCTTT. Amino acids: CASSYSTRTAEAFF.

In this sample, this clonotype turned up a few times. V and J are TRBV10-3 and TRBJ2-7; the match to TRBD2 covers 10 bases. CDR1 is ENHRY and CDR2 is SYGVKD in the germline V gene. CDR3 length: 19 amino acids. Trimming took 7 bases from V and 2 from J; bases not matched to a gene: 20. CDR3 residues: CAINPGQGVSGTSAYEQYF. CDR3 DNA sequence: TGTGCCATCAACCCCGGACAGGGCGTATCCGGGACTAGCGCCTACGAGCAGTACTTC.

The chain uses TRBV9 and TRBJ2-3; maybe TRBD2 (6 bases). The CDR3 loop spans 16 amino acids. Trimming cost V 2 bases and J 4 bases, with 17 bases left between them. Looked up from germline, CDR1 is SGDLS and CDR2 is YYNGEE. The CDR3 DNA follows: TGTGCCAGCAGCGTGAGCTCCGCGGGGAGCCCAGATACGCAGTATTTT. This codes for CASSVSSAGSPDTQYF.

This chain connects TRBV19 to TRBJ2-7; a weak D match, TRBD1 (5 bases). The J call may be faulty, since TRBJ2-5 better matches the DNA end. This CDR3 contains 13 residues. Germline V CDR1 and CDR2: LNHDA, SQIVND (reference sequence). CDR3 protein: CASSTGFGETQYF. In DNA form, the CDR3 reads TGTGCCAGTAGTACAGGGTTTGGGGAGACCCAGTACTTC.

V gene TRBV5-1 combines with J gene TRBJ1-2; D might be TRBD1 (5 bases). The CDR3 spans 12 residues. Trimming left V 2 bases short and J 7 bases short, with 9 bases between. Germline lookup yields CDR1 SGHRS and CDR2 YFSETQ. DNA of the CDR3: TGCGCCAGCAGCTTTAACGGGGCTGGCTACACCTTC. This sequence encodes CASSFNGAGYTF.

This clonotype occurred a few times. The V and J genes are TRBV20-1 and TRBJ2-5, with TRBD1 identical over 9 bases. CDR3 size: 15 residues. V was clipped by 4 bases and J by 2 bases; unmatched bases: 8. CDR1 is DFQATT, CDR2 SNEGSKA, per germline (reference sequence). The CDR3: CSATVTGGRQETQYF. The DNA of the CDR3 is TGCAGTGCTACGGTGACAGGGGGGAGGCAAGAGACCCAGTACTTC.

The chain recombines TRBV3-1 with TRBJ2-1, with 12 bases lining up with TRBD2. With V trimmed by 2 bases and J by 13 bases, 21 bases remained unmatched. CDR3 length: 19 amino acids. Germline V lookup: CDR1 LGHDT, CDR2 YNNKEL (reference sequence). CDR3 DNA sequence: TGTGCCAGCAGCCAACGCCCGACTAGCGGGAGCCCGGACAAAGAGACCCAGTTCTTC. This encodes CASSQRPTSGSPDKETQFF.

In its sample, this clonotype was seen many times. This chain links TRBV12-3 or TRBV12-4 with TRBJ2-7, with D hard to call. This CDR3 has 14 residues. V was clipped by 5 bases and J by 4 bases, with 15 bases between them. CDR3 residues: CASSAVGRVYEQYF. In DNA form, the CDR3 reads TGTGCCAGCAGTGCAGTAGGTCGGGTTTACGAGCAGTACTTC.